Below, 17 T cell receptor beta chains from the same sample are listed, as sequenced in a study of blood T cell repertoires in COVID-19. The assay was immunoSEQ multiplex PCR, and TCRdb's table has in-frame clones only and misses some. The sample shows about 480,000 clones, around 87% of them seen only once. The sample consisted of PBMCs or T cells enriched from blood (not recorded which). All receptors come from a middle-aged woman who had recovered from COVID-19.

This rearrangement joins TRBV4-1 to TRBJ1-3; D is undetermined. V lost 4 bases and J 0 bases, leaving 7 bases between the germline ends. The CDR3 runs to 14 residues. CDR1 MGHRA and CDR2 YSYEKL come from the germline V gene. The CDR3 DNA reads TGCGCCAGCAGCCCCCGGAGCTCTGGAAACACCATATATTTT. Encoded protein: CASSPRSSGNTIYF.

This chain connects TRBV5-4 to TRBJ1-2; 9 bases line up with TRBD1. Germline CDR1 reads SGHNT; CDR2 reads YYREEE (reference sequence). After removal of 4 bases from V and 3 bases from J, the junction contained 7 bases not matched to a gene. CDR3 length: 15 residues. CDR3 protein: CASSKDRGGDYGYTF. For the CDR3, the DNA is TGTGCCAGCAGCAAAGACAGGGGGGGCGACTATGGCTACACCTTC. The full variable domain, in which reference TRBV5-4 and TRBJ1-2 provide the parts outside the CDR3, is ETGVTQSPTHLIKTRGQQVTLRCSSQSGHNTVSWYQQALGQGPQFIFQYYREEENGRGNFPPRFSGLQFPNYSSELNVNALELDDSALYLCASSKDRGGDYGYTFGSGTRLTVV.

The chain employs TRBV19 and TRBJ1-2; perhaps TRBD1 as D (6 bases). The germline gives CDR1 LNHDA, CDR2 SQIVND (reference sequence). The CDR3 consists of 13 residues. V was pared by 9 bases and J by 4 bases, with 15 bases between. Here the CDR3 DNA reads TGTGCCAGCCTACTTACACAGGGCTATGGCTACACCTTC. Amino acid sequence: CASLLTQGYGYTF.

The rearrangement joins TRBV24-1 to TRBJ2-1, with 10 bases that match TRBD1. The junction had 7 bases not matched to a gene; V was cut back by 2 bases and J by 10 bases. The length of the CDR3 is 15 residues. The V gene's germline CDR1 is KGHDR and CDR2 SFDVKD. In DNA form, the CDR3 reads TGTGCCACCAGTGATTCAGCCGACAGGGGGCGCGAGCAGTTCTTC. Its protein product is CATSDSADRGREQFF.

The genes are TRBV29-1 and TRBJ2-2; 11 positions agree with TRBD2. The CDR3 consists of 15 residues. Per the germline V gene, CDR1 is SQVTM and CDR2 is ANQGSEA. The V and J ends lost 7 bases and 5 bases, in that order; junction bases with no gene match: 9. The CDR3 DNA reads as TGCAGCGCTCGCCCGGGACTAGCGGAAACCGGGGAGCTGTTTTTT. Residues: CSARPGLAETGELFF.

This clone has just a few counts. J is TRBJ1-4 and V is TRBV30, with 11 positions matching TRBD1. J lost 8 bases, V lost 0 bases, and 2 bases had no gene match. This CDR3 contains 14 residues. The germline V gene has CDR1 GTSNPN and CDR2 SVGIG (reference sequence). As DNA, the CDR3 is TGTGCCTGGAGTGTAAGGACAGGGGGCGAAAAACTGTTTTTT. Translated, it gives CAWSVRTGGEKLFF. Full variable domain (rest looked up from reference TRBV30 and TRBJ1-4): SQTIHQWPATLVQPVGSPLSLECTVEGTSNPNLYWYRQAAGRGLQLLFYSVGIGQISSEVPQNLSASRPQDRQFILSSKKLLLSDSGFYLCAWSVRTGGEKLFFGSGTQLSVL.

The chain carries TRBV3-1 (or the pseudogene TRBV3-2) and TRBJ2-7; 10 bases match TRBD2. CDR3 length equals 20 residues. The J segment lost 3 bases and the V segment lost 1 base, leaving 18 bases of the junction unmatched. Germline V gene lookup returns CDR1 LGHDT and CDR2 YNNKEL (reference sequence). CDR3 region: CASSQGQGWVAGGTSYEQYF. CDR3 sequence (DNA): TGTGCCAGCAGCCAAGGCCAAGGCTGGGTAGCGGGAGGAACTAGCTACGAGCAGTACTTC.

The chain couples TRBV27 to TRBJ1-2; 10 bases match TRBD1. The length of the CDR3 is 17 residues. Per the germline V gene, CDR1 is MNHEY and CDR2 is SMNVEV (reference sequence). J was trimmed by 7 bases and V by 5 bases; bases with no gene match: 16. The CDR3 sequence is CASSPRPDRGWLSGYTF. CDR3 nucleotides: TGTGCCAGCAGTCCTCGCCCGGACAGGGGGTGGTTGAGTGGCTACACCTTC.

V gene TRBV7-2 combines with J gene TRBJ2-5; weak D call: TRBD2 (5 bases). V shed 3 bases and J shed 2 bases, with 7 bases lying between them. Looked up from germline, CDR1 is SGHTA and CDR2 is FQGNSA. The CDR3 sequence is 13 residues long. As DNA, the CDR3 is TGTGCCAGCAGCTTCCGGGAACAAGAGACCCAGTACTTC. Encoded protein: CASSFREQETQYF. Full variable domain (remainder filled in from reference TRBV7-2 and TRBJ2-5): GAGVSQSPSNKVTEKGKDVELRCDPISGHTALYWYRQSLGQGLEFLIYFQGNSAPDKSGLPSDRFSAERTGGSVSTLTIQRTQQEDSAVYLCASSFREQETQYFGPGTRLLVL.

The rearrangement links TRBV7-8 to TRBJ1-2; tentatively, D is TRBD1 (5 bases). This CDR3 contains 15 residues. Between the trimmed V and J ends, which lost 5 bases and 7 bases, there was a span of 20 bases. Looked up from germline, CDR1 is SGHVS and CDR2 is FQNEAQ. This CDR3 is CASSPHTGDGRGYTF. DNA of the CDR3: TGTGCCAGCAGCCCCCATACGGGGGATGGACGTGGCTACACCTTC. The variable domain in full, completed from reference TRBV7-8 and TRBJ1-2, reads GAGVSQSPRYKVAKRGQDVALRCDPISGHVSLFWYQQALGQGPEFLTYFQNEAQLDKSGLPSDRFFAERPEGSVSTLKIQRTQQEDSAVYLCASSPHTGDGRGYTFGSGTRLTVV.

This clone was picked up one time. The chain employs TRBV13 and TRBJ2-3; 9 bases map to TRBD1. Germline V gene data show CDR1 as PRHDT and CDR2 as FYEKMQ (reference sequence). The CDR3 is 16 residues long. J lost 6 bases, V lost 5 bases, and 12 bases had no gene match. Here the CDR3 DNA reads TGTGCCAGCAGCGGTCAGACAGGGGGGTACCCTGATACGCAGTATTTT. Amino acid sequence: CASSGQTGGYPDTQYF.

As to this clone: A much larger clonotype is one base distant, so this may be a read error. The V gene is TRBV24-1, the J gene TRBJ2-1, with D possibly being TRBD1 (6 bases). Per the germline V gene, CDR1 is KGHDR and CDR2 is SFDVKD. The CDR3 totals 13 residues. V lost 4 bases, J lost 3 bases, and 6 bases lay in between. The CDR3 nucleotides read TGTGCCACCAGTGAGGACAGCTACAATGAGCAGTTCTTC. Its translation is CATSEDSYNEQFF.

This chain connects TRBV10-3 to TRBJ1-1, with a possible D match to TRBD1 (5 bases). The CDR3 is made up of 13 amino acids. Trimming stripped 2 bases from V and 7 bases from J, with 11 bases between. CDR1 is ENHRY, CDR2 SYGVKD, per germline. CDR3 amino acids: CAISEGSQGEAFF. The CDR3 region has the DNA TGTGCCATCAGTGAGGGTAGTCAGGGTGAAGCTTTCTTT.

The chain carries TRBV19 and TRBJ1-6; 7 bases match TRBD1. Germline V lookup: CDR1 LNHDA, CDR2 SQIVND (reference sequence). After removal of 5 bases from V and 7 bases from J, the junction contained 8 bases not matched to a gene. The CDR3 extends over 15 amino acids. CDR3 loop: CASSPSTGLNSPLHF. CDR3 nucleotide sequence: TGTGCCAGTAGTCCCTCGACAGGGTTGAATTCACCCCTCCACTTT.

In nucleotides, the CDR3 is TGTGCCAGCAGTCCAGGATACTACGAGCAGTACTTC. This sequence encodes CASSPGYYEQYF. The rearrangement joins TRBV27 to TRBJ2-7; D gene unclear. The CDR3 extends over 12 amino acids. CDR1 is MNHEY, CDR2 SMNVEV, per germline (reference sequence). Trimming pared 5 bases from V and 3 bases from J, leaving 8 bases between.

The rearrangement joins TRBV11-3 to TRBJ2-7; the D gene is possibly TRBD2 (6 bases). This CDR3 comprises 16 residues. V gave up 5 bases and J gave up 3 bases, with 20 bases separating them. CDR1 is SGHNT, CDR2 YENEEA, per germline. The CDR3 DNA reads as TGTGCCAGCAGCGTGAACCCAACCGGGACTTACTACGAGCAGTACTTC. This translates into CASSVNPTGTYYEQYF. Combining the CDR3 with reference TRBV11-3 and TRBJ2-7 gives the whole variable domain EAGVVQSPRYKIIEKKQPVAFWCNPISGHNTLYWYLQNLGQGPELLIRYENEEAVDDSQLPKDRFSAERLKGVDSTLKIQPAELGDSAVYLCASSVNPTGTYYEQYFGPGTRLTVT.

The V and J genes are TRBV7-2 and TRBJ2-7; 7 bases agree with TRBD1. In germline, CDR1 is SGHTA, CDR2 FQGNSA. Trimming removed 5 bases from V and 2 bases from J; junction bases left unmatched: 0. The CDR3 is 12 amino acids. The CDR3: CASSQGAYEQYF. The CDR3 region has the DNA TGTGCCAGCAGCCAGGGGGCCTACGAGCAGTACTTC.